This T cell receptor (beta chain) was sequenced in a study of blood T cell repertoires in COVID-19. Across the study: The United States, Italy and Spain provided the acute and convalescent COVID-19 samples. PBMCs, B-cell-depleted T cells, or T cells provided the cDNA or gDNA that made up the material.

Generated by immunoSEQ multiplex PCR, the TCRdb table keeps only in-frame clones and is missing some. The data show about 110,000 clones, roughly 80% seen once. V gave up 0 bases and J gave up 8 bases, with 8 bases separating them. Germline lookup yields CDR1 SGDLS and CDR2 YYNGEE. The CDR3 consists of 12 residues. Sample: peripheral blood. The chain links TRBV9 to TRBJ1-2; D is unclear. This receptor was identified in a woman aged 70-85 years with acute or convalescent COVID-19. CDR3 protein: CASSVDRGGYTF. The CDR3 nucleotides are TGTGCCAGCAGCGTAGATCGAGGCGGCTACACCTTC.